The following is a T cell receptor (beta chain) sequence with its context. Its matching antigen is unknown. Other nucleotide sequences from this sample produce the same CDR3. Time point meaning: cycle 4 day 1 (C4D1), after 5 to 7 weeks of nivolumab. All patients experienced relapse after autologous stem cell transplantation, and brentuximab vedotin exposure was variable. Magnetic negative selection of thawed PBMCs yielded the CD8+ T cells. Patients' outcomes at their best amounted to complete response, partial response or progressive disease. This record comes from a study of PD-1 blockade in classical Hodgkin lymphoma. Germline CDR1 is MRHNA and CDR2 is SNTAGT. The V end was cut by 8 bases, the J end by 0 bases, with 11 bases between. This CDR3 spans 14 amino acids. Repertoires were generated with immunoSEQ multiplex PCR, while TCRdb's copy carries only in-frame clones and drops some. In the table there are 12,000 or so clones, around 83% of which are singletons.

Study conclusions and caveats: It was reported that newly diagnosed patients had less baseline TCR diversity than healthy donors. Complete responders showed a baseline diversity that resembled the diversity of newly diagnosed patients.

The chain joins TRBV6-4 to TRBJ2-1; the D call may be TRBD1 or TRBD2 (5 bases each). This material consisted of CD8+ T cells from blood, taken before the fourth cycle of nivolumab. The clonotype originates from a human donor with classical Hodgkin lymphoma. The donor label of this sample is uncertain. This CDR3 reads CASSGGSSYNEQFF. The CDR3 DNA is TGTGCCAGCTCTGGGGGTTCCTCCTACAATGAGCAGTTCTTC.